This entry is about one T cell receptor (beta chain). Antigen specificity is unknown. Here immunoSEQ multiplex PCR was the method, and the copy in TCRdb shows in-frame clones only, minus some. The repertoire includes tens of thousands of clones, roughly 83% of them detected once, and 1% to 1.3% sits in the top ten. The data originate from a study of graft-versus-host responses after intestinal transplantation. Whole-study findings and limits: With peak circulating GvH clone levels came an association with early post-transplant HvG declines.

Per the germline V gene, CDR1 is MNHNS and CDR2 is SASEGT. The CDR3 has 19 residues. The V and J ends lost 0 bases and 1 base respectively, with 20 bases between them. This receptor was obtained from a human patient who received an intestinal transplant, so some T cells may come from the graft donor. The source was PBMCs, collected about 28 days after intestinal transplant. The chain has TRBV6-1 and TRBJ2-3; D may be TRBD2 (5 bases). CDR3 nucleotide sequence: TGTGCCAGCAGTGAAGCGAGGGTTTGGGCTTCCTTTGGCACAGATACGCAGTATTTT. Translated: CASSEARVWASFGTDTQYF.